A selection of T cell receptor beta chains follows, all from one sample in a study of T cell changes during pregnancy in multiple sclerosis. Sequencing was performed with immunoSEQ multiplex PCR; in TCRdb, only in-frame clones are kept and a portion is missing. The sample has about 48,000 clones; roughly 92% are singletons. The sequencing here drew on CD4+ T cells from peripheral blood mononuclear cells, taken in the second trimester of pregnancy. The receptors come from a female donor in good health, enrolled as a control in a pregnancy study. Each CDR3 is given with its conserved first and last residue. A D gene is named only where the DNA matches it firmly. Expanded clones are given a class, and other clones once, few, many or no size at all.

cdr3_length: 11; clone_size: NA; v_call: TRBV28; j_call: TRBJ1-1; d_call: NA; cdr3_nt: TGTGCCAGCAGTTTAATCACAGAAGCTTTCTTT; cdr3_aa: CASSLITEAFF
cdr3_length: 14; clone_size: once; v_call: TRBV19; j_call: TRBJ1-1; d_call: TRBD1; cdr3_nt: TGTGCCAGTAGCTACGGGACAGGGGGCGTGGGAGCTTTCTTT; cdr3_aa: CASSYGTGGVGAFF
cdr3_length: 19; clone_size: NA; v_call: TRBV11-3; j_call: TRBJ2-1; d_call: TRBD2; cdr3_nt: TGTGCCAGCTTAAAGCCGGGACTAGGCATCGGATATCCGGGGAATGAGCAGTTCTTC; cdr3_aa: CASLKPGLGIGYPGNEQFF
cdr3_length: 14; clone_size: once; v_call: TRBV28; j_call: TRBJ1-4; d_call: TRBD1; cdr3_nt: TGTGCCAGCAGCTCCGGGACAGGGTATGAAAAACTGTTTTTT; cdr3_aa: CASSSGTGYEKLFF
cdr3_length: 15; clone_size: NA; v_call: TRBV28; j_call: TRBJ2-5; d_call: TRBD2; cdr3_nt: TGTGCCAGCAGTACAAGACTAGCGGGGCAAGAGACCCAGTACTTC; cdr3_aa: CASSTRLAGQETQYF
cdr3_length: 17; clone_size: NA; v_call: TRBV7-9; j_call: TRBJ1-5; d_call: NA; cdr3_nt: TGTGCCAGCAGCCTAGAATATGGGGGCTCTATCTACCAGCCCCAGCATTTT; cdr3_aa: CASSLEYGGSIYQPQHF
cdr3_length: 14; clone_size: few; v_call: TRBV5-1; j_call: TRBJ2-7; d_call: TRBD1; cdr3_nt: TGCGCCAGCAGCTCTACCGGGACAGGGGCCGAGCAGTACTTC; cdr3_aa: CASSSTGTGAEQYF
cdr3_length: 15; clone_size: NA; v_call: TRBV14; j_call: TRBJ2-5; d_call: NA; cdr3_nt: TGTGCCAGCAGCCAACAGGGGTGGTACCAAGAGACCCAGTACTTC; cdr3_aa: CASSQQGWYQETQYF
cdr3_length: 15; clone_size: NA; v_call: TRBV7-8; j_call: TRBJ2-7; d_call: TRBD1; cdr3_nt: TGTGCCAGCAGCTCGTCCCGGACAGGGTTTTACGAGCAGTACTTC; cdr3_aa: CASSSSRTGFYEQYF
cdr3_length: 15; clone_size: NA; v_call: TRBV28; j_call: TRBJ1-1; d_call: NA; cdr3_nt: TGTGCCAGCAGATCCGCCGCGGCAGGAGGGACTGAAGCTTTCTTT; cdr3_aa: CASRSAAAGGTEAFF
cdr3_length: 14; clone_size: NA; v_call: TRBV5-4; j_call: TRBJ2-3; d_call: TRBD2; cdr3_nt: TGTGCCAGCTTTCGGGGGGGCTTTACAGATACGCAGTATTTT; cdr3_aa: CASFRGGFTDTQYF
cdr3_length: 16; clone_size: NA; v_call: TRBV28; j_call: TRBJ2-5; d_call: NA; cdr3_nt: TGTGCCAGCAGTTTCGCTTATCGAGCGGAGCAAGAGACCCAGTACTTC; cdr3_aa: CASSFAYRAEQETQYF
cdr3_length: 19; clone_size: NA; v_call: TRBV7-9; j_call: TRBJ2-3; d_call: NA; cdr3_nt: TGTGCCAGCAGCTTAGTTATTGTGTCATGGGACATGAGCACAGATACGCAGTATTTT; cdr3_aa: CASSLVIVSWDMSTDTQYF
cdr3_length: 14; clone_size: NA; v_call: TRBV29-1; j_call: TRBJ1-2; d_call: TRBD1; cdr3_nt: TGCAGCGTTAACGGAGGACAGGACACCTATGGCTACACCTTC; cdr3_aa: CSVNGGQDTYGYTF
cdr3_length: 18; clone_size: NA; v_call: TRBV14; j_call: TRBJ2-2; d_call: TRBD2; cdr3_nt: TGTGCCAGCAGCCCCCTAGCGGGAGAGCTGTGGAACACCGGGGAGCTGTTTTTT; cdr3_aa: CASSPLAGELWNTGELFF
cdr3_length: 14; clone_size: NA; v_call: TRBV19; j_call: TRBJ1-3; d_call: NA; cdr3_nt: TGTGCCAGTAGTATAGGCGAACAGATCTACACCATATATTTT; cdr3_aa: CASSIGEQIYTIYF
cdr3_length: 15; clone_size: NA; v_call: TRBV10-3; j_call: TRBJ2-1; d_call: TRBD1; cdr3_nt: TGTGCCATCAGTGAGGGACAGGGTGCCTTCGATGAGCAGTTCTTC; cdr3_aa: CAISEGQGAFDEQFF
cdr3_length: 14; clone_size: NA; v_call: TRBV5-1; j_call: TRBJ1-3; d_call: NA; cdr3_nt: TGCGCCAGCAGCTTGGGGACAGCTGGAAACACCATATATTTT; cdr3_aa: CASSLGTAGNTIYF
cdr3_length: 12; clone_size: NA; v_call: TRBV25-1; j_call: TRBJ1-4; d_call: TRBD1; cdr3_nt: TGTGCCAGCAGTGAGACAGGGGCGGAACTGTTTTTT; cdr3_aa: CASSETGAELFF